Reported below is one TCR beta chain. The target antigen is unknown. The data originate from a study of T cells in localized non-small cell lung cancer. Study observations and caveats: Compared with tumor, uninvolved adjacent lung displayed greater T cell clonality, ranking highest overall. Appearance in adjacent lung was seen for a median around 55 of the top 100 tumor clones.

The assay was immunoSEQ multiplex PCR, and TCRdb's table has in-frame clones only and misses some. The table shows around 1,700 clones, with 35% to 40% occurring only once. CDR3 length equals 19 residues. With V trimmed by 1 base and J by 6 bases, 14 bases remained unmatched. Germline lookup yields CDR1 SGHDN and CDR2 FVKESK. The material sequenced was normal lung tissue next to the tumor, taken before any cancer treatment. The source is a woman aged 35 to 70 with stage II lung adenocarcinoma. This chain connects TRBV14 to TRBJ2-1, with 11 bases lining up with TRBD2. The CDR3 nucleotides are TGTGCCAGCAGCCAAGTACCCCCTTCACTAGCGGGGGTGGGCAATGAGCAGTTCTTC. Its translation is CASSQVPPSLAGVGNEQFF.